These T cell receptor beta chains were read from a single sample in a study of post-analysis software for immune sequencing data. TCRdb re-called the PCR reads through MiXCR, storing one row per CDR3 protein. The sample includes 650,000 to 850,000 distinct CDR3 sequences, approximately 53% of them seen just once. The sequenced sample consisted of blood. The receptors come from a girl under 18 with multiple sclerosis. The CDR3 runs from the conserved cysteine through the conserved F or W. The D gene is left open where the match is weak. For some rows the clone size is stated as once, few or many, or as a class when expanded; others skip it.

D: -
length: 13
size: many
V: TRBV5-1
J: TRBJ2-1
CDR3: CASSLGGGDEQFF
DNA: TGCGCCAGCAGCTTGGGGGGCGGCGATGAGCAGTTCTTC

D: TRBD1
length: 16
size: -
V: TRBV12-3/TRBV12-4
J: TRBJ1-2
CDR3: CASSTRQGLSPSGYTF
DNA: TGTGCCAGCAGCACACGACAGGGACTTAGCCCCTCTGGCTACACCTTC

D: TRBD2
length: 18
size: -
V: TRBV6-5
J: TRBJ2-1
CDR3: CASSYSASSGRFYNEQFF
DNA: TGTGCCAGCAGTTACTCGGCTTCCAGCGGGAGATTCTACAATGAGCAGTTCTTC

D: -
length: 14
size: once
V: TRBV20-1
J: TRBJ2-3
CDR3: CSARVRASTDTQYF
DNA: TGCAGTGCTAGGGTGCGGGCTAGCACAGATACGCAGTATTTT

D: -
length: 12
size: few
V: TRBV30
J: TRBJ2-5
CDR3: CAWKLYQETQYF
DNA: TGTGCCTGGAAGCTGTACCAAGAGACCCAGTACTTC

D: TRBD2
length: 13
size: -
V: TRBV12-3/TRBV12-4
J: TRBJ2-3
CDR3: CASRTSATDTQYF
DNA: TGTGCCAGCAGAACTAGCGCGACAGATACGCAGTATTTT

D: -
length: 14
size: -
V: TRBV20-1
J: TRBJ2-4
CDR3: CSARDWGTANIQYF
DNA: TGCAGTGCTAGAGATTGGGGGACTGCAAACATTCAGTACTTC

D: -
length: 13
size: once
V: TRBV20-1
J: TRBJ2-5
CDR3: CSARSTSRETQYF
DNA: TGCAGTGCTAGATCTACGAGTCGGGAGACCCAGTACTTC

D: -
length: 15
size: few
V: TRBV3-1
J: TRBJ2-7
CDR3: CASSHRTAQSYEQYF
DNA: TGTGCCAGCAGCCACCGGACAGCCCAATCCTACGAGCAGTACTTC

D: TRBD2
length: 15
size: -
V: TRBV10-3
J: TRBJ2-1
CDR3: CAIRSGGSSYNEQFF
DNA: TGTGCCATCCGCAGCGGGGGGAGCTCCTACAATGAGCAGTTCTTC

D: -
length: 15
size: once
V: TRBV20-1
J: TRBJ2-5
CDR3: CSASRGGGATETQYF
DNA: TGCAGTGCTAGCCGTGGGGGCGGCGCAACGGAGACCCAGTACTTC

D: TRBD1
length: 18
size: -
V: TRBV12-5
J: TRBJ1-5
CDR3: CASGLNTPGTGGGQPQHF
DNA: TGTGCTAGTGGTTTGAACACCCCCGGGACAGGGGGAGGTCAGCCCCAGCATTTT

D: TRBD1
length: 15
size: -
V: TRBV4-1
J: TRBJ1-4
CDR3: CASSVPGQADEKLFF
DNA: TGCGCCAGCAGCGTACCGGGACAGGCCGATGAAAAACTGTTTTTT

D: -
length: 16
size: -
V: TRBV7-2
J: TRBJ2-7
CDR3: CASSLGLLVVSYEQYF
DNA: TGTGCCAGCAGCTTAGGTCTGCTAGTGGTCTCCTACGAGCAGTACTTC

D: TRBD1
length: 13
size: many
V: TRBV20-1
J: TRBJ2-7
CDR3: CSAPLEGGNEQYF
DNA: TGCAGTGCTCCCCTGGAAGGGGGCAACGAGCAGTACTTC

D: -
length: 15
size: -
V: TRBV2
J: TRBJ2-5
CDR3: CASTETWGGRETQYF
DNA: TGTGCCAGCACCGAGACTTGGGGGGGCCGTGAGACCCAGTACTTC

D: -
length: 12
size: -
V: TRBV12-3/TRBV12-4
J: TRBJ1-2
CDR3: CASSFDSHGYTF
DNA: TGTGCCAGCAGTTTCGACAGTCATGGCTACACCTTC

D: TRBD2
length: 16
size: -
V: TRBV20-1
J: TRBJ2-5
CDR3: CSALSASGSRRETQYF
DNA: TGCAGTGCCCTTTCGGCTAGCGGGAGCAGGAGAGAGACCCAGTACTTC

D: -
length: 14
size: few
V: TRBV5-1
J: TRBJ2-6
CDR3: CASSPWSGANVLTF
DNA: TGCGCCAGCAGCCCCTGGTCTGGGGCCAACGTCCTGACTTTC

D: TRBD1
length: 14
size: -
V: TRBV12-3/TRBV12-4
J: TRBJ1-5
CDR3: CASTRTGRGQPQHF
DNA: TGTGCCAGCACCCGGACAGGGCGAGGGCAGCCCCAGCATTTT

D: -
length: 19
size: -
V: TRBV20-1
J: TRBJ2-7
CDR3: CSARDYGGRARRSAYEQYF
DNA: TGCAGTGCTAGAGATTATGGAGGCAGGGCAAGGCGAAGCGCCTACGAGCAGTACTTC

D: TRBD1
length: 15
size: few
V: TRBV5-1
J: TRBJ2-7
CDR3: CASSPAGAGGHEQYF
DNA: TGCGCCAGCAGCCCCGCCGGAGCAGGGGGCCACGAGCAGTACTTC

D: -
length: 14
size: -
V: TRBV12-3/TRBV12-4
J: TRBJ1-1
CDR3: CASRSRRMNTEAFF
DNA: TGTGCCAGCAGGTCCCGGCGGATGAACACTGAAGCTTTCTTT

D: -
length: 13
size: -
V: TRBV20-1
J: TRBJ2-5
CDR3: CSASAQGQETQYF
DNA: TGCAGTGCTAGCGCACAGGGACAAGAGACCCAGTACTTC

D: -
length: 16
size: -
V: TRBV4-2
J: TRBJ1-1
CDR3: CASSHPGRGEDTEAFF
DNA: TGTGCCAGCAGCCATCCAGGGCGGGGAGAGGACACTGAAGCTTTCTTT

D: -
length: 15
size: -
V: TRBV10-3
J: TRBJ2-1
CDR3: CAISDSGDSYNEQFF
DNA: TGTGCCATCAGTGATTCAGGGGACTCCTACAATGAGCAGTTCTTC

D: TRBD1
length: 15
size: few
V: TRBV29-1
J: TRBJ2-7
CDR3: CSVAPPGQGILEQYF
DNA: TGCAGCGTTGCGCCCCCGGGACAGGGAATTCTAGAGCAGTACTTC

D: TRBD1
length: 15
size: -
V: TRBV12-3/TRBV12-4
J: TRBJ2-1
CDR3: CASRMRDRVVSEQFF
DNA: TGTGCCAGCAGGATGCGAGACAGGGTGGTGAGTGAGCAGTTCTTC

D: -
length: 16
size: few
V: TRBV6-5
J: TRBJ2-7
CDR3: CASSYSMGSVPYEQYF
DNA: TGTGCCAGCAGTTACTCGATGGGATCAGTCCCCTACGAGCAGTACTTC

D: -
length: 13
size: -
V: TRBV20-1
J: TRBJ1-2
CDR3: CSARDGFNYGYTF
DNA: TGCAGTGCTAGAGATGGTTTTAACTATGGCTACACCTTC

D: -
length: 14
size: -
V: TRBV20-1
J: TRBJ2-4
CDR3: CSASTRGAANIQYF
DNA: TGCAGTGCTAGTACGCGTGGGGCCGCGAACATTCAGTACTTC

D: -
length: 14
size: -
V: TRBV7-9
J: TRBJ2-3
CDR3: CASSFGGVPDTQYF
DNA: TGTGCCAGCAGCTTCGGAGGGGTGCCAGATACGCAGTATTTT

D: TRBD1
length: 14
size: -
V: TRBV6-1
J: TRBJ2-1
CDR3: CASSVWDRQNERFF
DNA: TGTGCCAGCAGTGTTTGGGACAGGCAGAATGAGCGGTTCTTC

D: TRBD1
length: 13
size: -
V: TRBV5-1
J: TRBJ1-2
CDR3: CASSGGQARGYTF
DNA: TGCGCCAGCAGCGGAGGACAGGCGCGTGGCTACACCTTC

D: -
length: 14
size: -
V: TRBV15
J: TRBJ2-7
CDR3: CATSGERGSYEQYF
DNA: TGTGCCACCAGCGGAGAGCGAGGCTCCTACGAGCAGTACTTC

D: -
length: 15
size: -
V: TRBV7-3
J: TRBJ2-1
CDR3: CASSSEGVLGNEQFF
DNA: TGTGCCAGCAGCTCAGAGGGGGTCCTTGGCAATGAGCAGTTCTTC

D: -
length: 15
size: -
V: TRBV5-1
J: TRBJ2-1
CDR3: CASSKRGASYNEQFF
DNA: TGCGCCAGCAGCAAGAGGGGGGCATCCTACAATGAGCAGTTCTTC

D: -
length: 16
size: -
V: TRBV15
J: TRBJ2-3
CDR3: CATSWDLRGGTDTQYF
DNA: TGTGCCACCAGCTGGGACTTACGGGGAGGCACAGATACGCAGTATTTT

D: TRBD1
length: 14
size: -
V: TRBV7-9
J: TRBJ2-1
CDR3: CASSGTGIDNEQFF
DNA: TGTGCCAGCAGCGGGACAGGGATCGACAATGAGCAGTTCTTC

D: -
length: 15
size: -
V: TRBV15
J: TRBJ1-2
CDR3: CATSRDQPPNYGYTF
DNA: TGTGCCACCAGCAGAGACCAACCACCTAACTATGGCTACACCTTC

D: TRBD2
length: 20
size: -
V: TRBV12-3/TRBV12-4
J: TRBJ2-7
CDR3: CASSTPGTSGSRDRTYEQYF
DNA: TGTGCCAGCAGTACCCCGGGGACTAGCGGGAGTCGAGATCGAACCTACGAGCAGTACTTC

D: TRBD1
length: 14
size: few
V: TRBV7-8
J: TRBJ1-6
CDR3: CASSLQGGRSPLHF
DNA: TGTGCCAGCAGCCTACAGGGGGGTAGGTCACCCCTCCACTTT

D: TRBD2
length: 14
size: -
V: TRBV10-3
J: TRBJ2-7
CDR3: CASHGGTLSYEQYF
DNA: TGTGCCAGCCACGGGGGGACCTTATCCTACGAGCAGTACTTC

D: -
length: 16
size: -
V: TRBV4-2
J: TRBJ1-5
CDR3: CASSQDMADPNQPQHF
DNA: TGTGCCAGCAGCCAAGATATGGCGGACCCGAATCAGCCCCAGCATTTT

D: -
length: 16
size: -
V: TRBV15
J: TRBJ2-3
CDR3: CATSEALAYSTDTQYF
DNA: TGTGCCACCAGCGAGGCCCTAGCGTATAGCACAGATACGCAGTATTTT

D: -
length: 15
size: -
V: TRBV7-9
J: TRBJ2-1
CDR3: CASSLGGDGYNEQFF
DNA: TGTGCCAGCAGCTTAGGTGGAGACGGCTACAATGAGCAGTTCTTC

D: TRBD2
length: 16
size: once
V: TRBV2
J: TRBJ2-3
CDR3: CASSEWRLAGSDMQYF
DNA: TGTGCCAGCAGTGAATGGAGGCTAGCGGGCTCAGATATGCAGTATTTT